This T cell receptor (beta chain) was obtained from a study of T cells expressing NK-cell markers. Study-level findings and limits: HCMV specificity of the expanded NKG2C+ T cell clones was not established. The CD3+CD56-NKG2C+ fraction was also led by these clonotypes in several donors.

No DNA is given; TCRdb re-called the 5' RACE reads and lists each CDR3 protein once. Its clone listing holds 550,000 to 600,000 distinct CDR3 sequences. CDR1 MNHEY and CDR2 SMNVEV come from the germline V gene (reference sequence). This CDR3 is 16 amino acids long. Turning to this clonotype: Its antigen is still unknown.

The receptor's source is a young man in good health. The V and J genes are TRBV27 and TRBJ1-2; TCRdb's D call, TRBD1, is unchecked because there is no DNA. The sample was blood T cells: a sorted CD56 or NKG2C T cell subset, CD4+ or CD8+ T cells, or bulk PBMC T cells (not recorded which). Here the CDR3 reads CASRPGQGLNNYGYTF.